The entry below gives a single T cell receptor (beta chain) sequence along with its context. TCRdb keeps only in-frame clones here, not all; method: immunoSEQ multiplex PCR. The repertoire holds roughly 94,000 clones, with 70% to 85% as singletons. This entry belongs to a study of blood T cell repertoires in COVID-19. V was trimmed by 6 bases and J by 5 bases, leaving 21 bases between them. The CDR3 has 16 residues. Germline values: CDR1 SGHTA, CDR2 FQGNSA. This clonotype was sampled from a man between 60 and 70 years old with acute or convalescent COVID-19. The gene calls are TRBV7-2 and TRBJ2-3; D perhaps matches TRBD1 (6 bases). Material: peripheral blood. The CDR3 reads CASSSTWARGKDTQYF. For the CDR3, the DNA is TGTGCCAGCAGTTCCACGTGGGCCAGGGGAAAAGATACGCAGTATTTT.